The clone carrying this TCR beta chain was found a few times. CDR3 length equals 14 residues. Germline trimming cut 6 bases from V and 5 bases from J; bases unmatched to any gene: 3. The V gene's germline CDR1 is WSHSY and CDR2 SAAADI. The data derive from a study of T-cell reconstitution after alpha-beta-depleted transplantation in children. The TCRbeta library was prepared with unique molecular identifiers. TCRdb re-analysed the PCR reads in MiXCR, keeping a single row per CDR3 protein. This table has some 500,000 distinct CDR3 sequences, 15% to 20% appearing once. This TCR came from a human donor who donated a stem cell graft to a child with acute lymphoblastic leukemia. The chain employs TRBV10-2 and TRBJ2-7; 14 bases agree with TRBD2. The starting material was PBMCs from the stem cell graft donor, obtained from the stem cell graft. The CDR3 sequence: CASRGLAGVDEQYF. CDR3 DNA: TGCGCCAGCAGGGGACTAGCGGGAGTGGACGAGCAGTACTTC.